Reported below is one T cell receptor (beta chain). Its antigen is as yet unknown. These data belong to a study of long-term antiretroviral therapy in people with HIV. Findings of the study overall: HIV repertoires spanned tighter CDR3 length ranges than controls did.

Germline V gene lookup returns CDR1 GTSNPN and CDR2 SVGIG (reference sequence). Trimming stripped 2 bases from V and 4 bases from J, with 17 bases between. This CDR3 spans 15 amino acids. Survey level was the resolution at which the v3.0 immunoSEQ assay ran. TCRdb keeps only in-frame clones here, not all; method: immunoSEQ multiplex PCR. The table lists about 17,000 clones, under 85% of them singletons. Sample: unsorted PBMCs, taken roughly 2.5 years before starting antiretroviral therapy. The chain recombines TRBV30 with TRBJ1-1; a possible D gene is TRBD1 (6 bases). The receptor's source is a woman aged 45-65 years with HIV. CDR3 sequence reads: CAWSPSRGGSTEAFF. CDR3 DNA: TGTGCCTGGAGTCCGAGCAGGGGTGGTAGCACTGAAGCTTTCTTT.